These 12 T cell receptor beta chains came from one sample sequenced in a study of cytomegalovirus exposure and HLA in healthy donors. A multiplex PCR was run with 60 Vbeta primers and 13 Jbeta primers. TCRdb keeps only in-frame clones here, not all; method: immunoSEQ multiplex PCR. The sample records over 150,000 clones, 65% to 80% being singletons. The material sequenced was PBMCs. The receptor set was obtained from a woman between 40 and 55 years old in good health and CMV-seropositive.

V usage is TRBV19 and J usage is TRBJ1-2; perhaps TRBD1 as D (5 bases). Germline loops: CDR1 LNHDA, CDR2 SQIVND (reference sequence). CDR3 length: 16 amino acids. Trimming shortened V by 3 bases and J by 6 bases, and 20 bases separated the two germline ends. CDR3 coding DNA: TGTGCCAGTAGTATTCGAATTCAGGGCGCGCTTAATGGCTACACCTTC. It encodes CASSIRIQGALNGYTF.

The CDR3 loop is CASSLSGTSGGPGKETQYF. In DNA form, the CDR3 reads TGTGCCAGCAGCTTGTCCGGGACTAGCGGGGGGCCGGGGAAAGAGACCCAGTACTTC. The chain is built from TRBV5-4 and TRBJ2-5, with 15 bases lining up with TRBD2. Trimming cost V 1 base and J 3 bases; bases outside gene matches: 10. In germline, CDR1 is SGHNT, CDR2 YYREEE (reference sequence). The CDR3 covers 19 residues.

The chain carries TRBV2 and TRBJ1-5; D may be TRBD1 (5 bases). Germline V CDR1 and CDR2: SNHLY, FYNNEI. With 0 bases removed from V and 14 bases from J, the gap between germline ends came to 14 bases. This CDR3 is built from 13 residues. CDR3 DNA sequence: TGTGCCAGCAGTGAAGCGGTGCCAGGGCATGAGCATTTT. Its protein is CASSEAVPGHEHF.

The CDR3 spells CASSAGGENYGYTF. The CDR3 DNA is TGTGCCAGCAGTGCAGGGGGCGAAAACTATGGCTACACCTTC. V and J are TRBV25-1 and TRBJ1-2; 8 bases fit TRBD1. V gave up 4 bases and J gave up 2 bases; unmatched junction bases: 3. Germline V gene data show CDR1 as MGHDK and CDR2 as SYGVNS. The CDR3 is 14 residues long.

The rearrangement uses TRBV5-1 and TRBJ2-7; TRBD2 agrees at 16 bases. Germline CDR1 SGHRS, CDR2 YFSETQ. This CDR3 has 16 amino acids. V lost 3 bases and J lost 7; bases outside the gene matches: 7. The CDR3 sequence: CASSSGLAGGPGEQYF. CDR3 DNA: TGCGCCAGCAGCTCGGGACTAGCGGGAGGGCCCGGAGAGCAGTACTTC.

The J gene is TRBJ2-6, the V gene TRBV28; 10 nucleotides agree with TRBD1. CDR3 size: 20 residues. Looked up from germline, CDR1 is MDHEN and CDR2 is SYDVKM. The V gene end was trimmed by 1 base and the J gene end by 2 bases; junction bases not matched to a gene: 11. The DNA for the CDR3 is TGTGCCAGCAGTTTATCCATGGGGACAGGGGCGACCACTGGGGCCAACGTCCTGACTTTC. Its translation: CASSLSMGTGATTGANVLTF.

V usage is TRBV6-5 and J usage is TRBJ1-2, with D uncertain. The CDR3 runs 15 residues. V was cut by 2 bases and J by 3 bases, with 13 bases left in between. CDR1 and CDR2 (germline): MNHEY, SVGAGI. This CDR3 reads CASSYLGDGDYGYTF. CDR3 sequence (DNA): TGTGCCAGCAGTTACCTTGGAGACGGGGACTATGGCTACACCTTC.

The sample holds many counts of this clone. V and J are TRBV4-2 and TRBJ2-1; the D gene is possibly TRBD1 (6 bases). This CDR3 has 12 amino acids. Germline CDR1 reads LGHNA; CDR2 reads YNFKEQ. Trimming stripped 4 bases from V and 9 bases from J, with 10 bases between. The CDR3 region is CASSPQGSEQFF. The CDR3 DNA reads as TGTGCCAGCAGCCCACAGGGTAGTGAGCAGTTCTTC.

The rearrangement joins TRBV6-1 to TRBJ2-5, with 11 nucleotides matching TRBD2. The end of the DNA aligns better with TRBJ2-7, so the J call may be wrong. From germline, CDR1 is MNHNS and CDR2 SASEGT. CDR3 size: 13 residues. CDR3 sequence (DNA): TGTGCCAGTACTAGCGGGAGCTCCTACGAGCAGTACTTC. Protein product: CASTSGSSYEQYF.

The chain uses TRBV7-8 and TRBJ2-3; 8 nucleotides line up with TRBD2. CDR1 and CDR2 (germline): SGHVS, FQNEAQ. V lost 8 bases and J lost 5; bases outside the gene matches: 3. This CDR3 comprises 12 residues. The CDR3 nucleotides read TGTGCCAGCGCGGGGGGCCGAGATACGCAGTATTTT. Its protein product is CASAGGRDTQYF.

The V call is TRBV4-3, the J call TRBJ1-2; TRBD1 aligns across 10 bases. Germline V CDR1 and CDR2: LGHNA, YSLEER. This CDR3 is built from 15 residues. V was pared by 3 bases and J by 7 bases, with 8 bases of the junction left unmatched. The CDR3 region has the DNA TGCGCCAGCAGCCAGGCGGGGGGGACAGGGGCTGGCTACACCTTC. Protein product: CASSQAGGTGAGYTF.

The chain is built from TRBV15 and TRBJ2-3; 8 bases match TRBD2. The germline V gene has CDR1 LNHNV and CDR2 YYDKDF (reference sequence). This CDR3 comprises 16 residues. After removal of 0 bases from V and 1 base from J, the junction contained 3 bases not matched to a gene. The CDR3 DNA sequence: TGTGCCACCAGCAGAGATCGAGCGGGAGGCACAGATACGCAGTATTTT. As protein: CATSRDRAGGTDTQYF. The full variable domain, completed using reference TRBV15 and TRBJ2-3, is DAMVIQNPRYQVTQFGKPVTLSCSQTLNHNVMYWYQQKSSQAPKLLFHYYDKDFNNEADTPDNFQSRRPNTSFCFLDIRSPGLGDTAMYLCATSRDRAGGTDTQYFGPGTRLTVL.